Below, 14 T cell receptor beta chains from the same sample are listed, as sequenced in a study of blood T cells in healthy people across ages. A second PCR, run for roughly 7 to 12 cycles, used a sample-barcoded 5' primer plus a J-beta primer mix. TCRdb re-called the 5' RACE reads with MiXCR, one entry per CDR3 protein. The sample carries roughly 1.6 million distinct CDR3 sequences, about 35% recorded once. What was sequenced was blood. The receptors come from a woman aged 30 to 39 in good health.

This clonotype was seen only a few times. V and J are TRBV4-1 and TRBJ2-3; maybe TRBD1 (6 bases). The CDR3 has 17 amino acids. CDR1 is MGHRA and CDR2 is YSYEKL in the germline V gene. Deletions cut 4 bases from V and 1 base from J, with 18 bases between. The chain's CDR3 is CASSPSPGAGGTDTQYF. CDR3 nucleotide sequence: TGCGCCAGCAGCCCCTCCCCAGGGGCGGGTGGCACAGATACGCAGTATTTT.

The V and J genes are TRBV5-1 and TRBJ1-1; D remains ambiguous. The CDR3 runs 15 residues. V was cut by 5 bases and J by 0 bases, with 14 bases left in between. Germline V CDR1 and CDR2: SGHRS, YFSETQ. The CDR3 nucleotides read TGCGCCAGCAGACAATTTCCAGTGATGAACACTGAAGCTTTCTTT. It translates to CASRQFPVMNTEAFF.

CDR3 sequence: CSRYYRGGYTF. In DNA form, the CDR3 reads TGCAGTCGGTACTACAGGGGTGGCTACACCTTC. The V and J genes are TRBV20-1 and TRBJ1-2, with 7 positions matching TRBD1. After removal of 8 bases from V and 7 bases from J, the junction contained 7 bases not matched to a gene. The CDR3 sequence is 11 residues long. Germline values: CDR1 DFQATT, CDR2 SNEGSKA (reference sequence).

The V gene is TRBV24-1, the J gene TRBJ2-5; D remains ambiguous. Gene TRBJ2-7 matches the end of the DNA better, so the J call may be wrong. The CDR3 has 12 amino acids. The V gene's germline CDR1 is KGHDR and CDR2 SFDVKD. The CDR3 sequence: CATSMMGGEQYF. DNA for the CDR3: TGTGCCACCAGTATGATGGGCGGCGAGCAGTACTTC.

V gene TRBV11-2 combines with J gene TRBJ2-3; D is undetermined. The CDR3 has 14 amino acids. Trimming took 0 bases from V and 4 from J, leaving 8 bases between them. CDR1 SGHAT and CDR2 FQNNGV come from the germline V gene. This CDR3 reads CASSLDYIPDTQYF. DNA for the CDR3: TGTGCCAGCAGCTTAGATTATATTCCAGATACGCAGTATTTT.

The V gene is TRBV7-9, the J gene TRBJ1-1; D may be TRBD1 (5 bases). Trimming stripped 5 bases from V and 3 bases from J, with 19 bases between. The CDR3 consists of 16 residues. Germline V gene data show CDR1 as SEHNR and CDR2 as FQNEAQ (reference sequence). CDR3 loop: CASSPPVVREDTEAFF. DNA for the CDR3: TGTGCCAGCAGCCCGCCGGTGGTCAGGGAGGACACTGAAGCTTTCTTT. Using reference TRBV7-9 and TRBJ1-1 for the parts outside the CDR3, the full variable domain is DTGVSQNPRHKITKRGQNVTFRCDPISEHNRLYWYRQTLGQGPEFLTYFQNEAQLEKSRLLSDRFSAERPKGSFSTLEIQRTEQGDSAMYLCASSPPVVREDTEAFFGQGTRLTVV.

This clonotype occurred a few times. The V call is TRBV3-1, the J call TRBJ2-3; D is uncertain. Trimming shortened V by 3 bases and J by 1 base, and 17 bases separated the two germline ends. CDR3 length: 17 amino acids. Per germline, CDR1 LGHDT and CDR2 YNNKEL (reference sequence). The CDR3 DNA follows: TGTGCCAGCAGCCATCTCCTCAGGCAGTGGGGCACAGATACGCAGTATTTT. Translated: CASSHLLRQWGTDTQYF.

The chain uses TRBV5-1 and TRBJ1-1; TRBD1 might be the D (5 bases). Germline loops: CDR1 SGHRS, CDR2 YFSETQ. The CDR3 spans 20 residues. Trimming removed 0 bases from V and 1 base from J, with 25 bases in between. The CDR3 here is CASSLGPQGLVLIRNTEAFF. DNA for the CDR3: TGCGCCAGCAGCTTGGGCCCCCAGGGTCTAGTGTTAATAAGGAACACTGAAGCTTTCTTT.

This sequence joins TRBV6-6 and TRBJ1-5, with TRBD1 identical over 8 bases. Germline CDR1 and CDR2: MNHNY and SVGAGI (reference sequence). The CDR3 extends over 16 amino acids. V shed 6 bases and J 0 bases; nucleotides not matched to a gene: 7. CDR3 bases: TGTGCCAGCAGGGGGACAGGAGTATATAGCAATCAGCCCCAGCATTTT. This sequence encodes CASRGTGVYSNQPQHF.

The CDR3 sequence is CASDLLTTGPSNQPQHF. The CDR3 DNA sequence: TGTGCTAGTGACCTTCTTACGACAGGTCCGAGCAATCAGCCCCAGCATTTT. The chain is built from TRBV12-5 and TRBJ1-5; tentative D call: TRBD1 (6 bases). With 7 bases removed from V and 1 base from J, the gap between germline ends came to 20 bases. CDR1 is LGHNT and CDR2 is FRNRAP in the germline V gene. The CDR3 has 17 amino acids.

This clonotype has more than one count but fewer than ten. The V gene is TRBV20-1, the J gene TRBJ2-7; a weak D match, TRBD2 (5 bases). Trimming took off 6 bases at V and 3 bases at J, with 15 bases between the two ends. The CDR3 contains 13 residues. Germline CDR1 DFQATT, CDR2 SNEGSKA (reference sequence). The CDR3 DNA reads as TGCAGTGCCTTAGGACTGCCGGACTACGAGCAGTACTTC. Protein: CSALGLPDYEQYF.

The chain combines TRBV7-9 with TRBJ2-7, with D possibly TRBD1 on 5 matching bases. The germline V gene encodes CDR1 SEHNR and CDR2 FQNEAQ (reference sequence). CDR3 length: 15 residues. Trimming stripped 8 bases from V and 2 bases from J, with 19 bases between. CDR3 nucleotide sequence: TGTGCCAGCCGAGGTCCCAGGGAAGATACCTACGAGCAGTACTTC. This gives the protein CASRGPREDTYEQYF.

The chain has TRBV18 and TRBJ2-7, with a possible D match to TRBD2 (5 bases). Deletions cut 5 bases from V and 4 bases from J, with 15 bases between. Germline-derived CDR1 and CDR2 are KGHSH and LQKENI. The length of the CDR3 is 14 residues. The CDR3 protein is CASSTGLGGYEQYF. CDR3 nucleotides: TGTGCCAGCTCAACCGGTCTGGGCGGGTACGAGCAGTACTTC.

This clonotype has more than one count but fewer than ten. The rearrangement links TRBV5-1 to TRBJ2-6; 11 bases line up with TRBD1. This CDR3 region has 18 residues. Germline V gene lookup returns CDR1 SGHRS and CDR2 YFSETQ. The V segment lost 4 bases and the J segment 3 bases; nucleotides outside the gene matches: 9. CDR3: CASSARTGGLIGANVLTF. The CDR3 DNA reads TGCGCCAGCAGCGCGAGGACAGGGGGCTTGATTGGGGCCAACGTCCTGACTTTC. Complete variable domain (other parts from reference TRBV5-1 and TRBJ2-6): KAGVTQTPRYLIKTRGQQVTLSCSPISGHRSVSWYQQTPGQGLQFLFEYFSETQRNKGNFPGRFSGRQFSNSRSEMNVSTLELGDSALYLCASSARTGGLIGANVLTFGAGSRLTVL.